The present TCR beta chain was sequenced within a study of response to subunit inactivated influenza vaccine. Overall study findings and caveats: Seasonal influenza vaccination, on each occasion, was suggested by the authors to recruit few new T cells.

As to this clonotype: Its antigen is currently unknown.

TCRdb passed the RT-PCR reads through MiXCR, listing each CDR3 protein once. The sample comprises 530,000 or so distinct CDR3 sequences, approximately 10% of which are singletons, and roughly 10% rests with the top ten. V was trimmed by 0 bases and J by 7 bases, leaving 16 bases between them. Germline V CDR1 and CDR2: LGHNA, YSLEER. CDR3 length: 15 amino acids. This material consisted of PBMCs from blood, taken on the day of vaccination. This sequence originates from a man aged 50 or older who received an inactivated influenza vaccine. The V and J genes are TRBV4-3 and TRBJ2-7; weak D call: TRBD1 (5 bases). The CDR3 coding sequence is TGCGCCAGCAGCCAAGAAGGGGCAGGTTTGGGGGAGCAGTACTTC. Translation gives CASSQEGAGLGEQYF.